This T cell receptor (beta chain) was identified in a study of T cells in Graves' hyperthyroidism and ophthalmopathy (dated by TCRdb to the late 2010s). Concerning the study at large: Peripheral blood was collected at initial diagnosis, before any treatment. The paper reports TCR Vbeta CDR3 sequencing of some 140 peripheral blood samples: under 45 ophthalmopathy, 75 to 80 hyperthyroidism and around 17 progressor patients. The approximately 100 discovery patients were randomly split 7:3 into training and test sets. TCR V-J signatures able to tell the groups apart were searched for in a discovery cohort of 95 or so patients, of whom more than 40 had Graves' ophthalmopathy and 55 to 65 had stable Graves' hyperthyroidism. In addition, the study compared T-cell repertoires in thyroid tissue and in blood from about six Graves' hyperthyroidism patients. Whether ophthalmopathy could be predicted prospectively was tested in an independent validation cohort made up of 18 to 20 hyperthyroidism patients plus 17 patients who later progressed to ophthalmopathy. Once sampling was done, hyperthyroidism patients were given methimazole at a starting dose of 30 mg daily, whereas ophthalmopathy patients were given high-dose intravenous methylprednisolone. Overall study outcomes, separate from this receptor: Most expanded thyroid clonotypes (frequency above 0.001) were also detected in blood, a finding suggesting that blood repertoires may reflect thyroid immune responses. No statistical method was used to set the sample size in advance, and investigators knew the group allocation. A model built on a 13 V-J signature distinguished ophthalmopathy from stable hyperthyroidism, reaching approximately 89% sensitivity and approximately 83% specificity in cross-validation and 80%/75% in testing. In validation, the model predicted progression to ophthalmopathy with 60% to 71% sensitivity and 72.22% specificity, a median of about six months before onset.

This clonotype was counted many times. The clone's antigen remains unknown. Base qualities are missing; no much larger clone stands one base away. A patient counted as having stable Graves' hyperthyroidism if no progression to ophthalmopathy occurred over 18 months of follow-up. Hyperthyroidism patients were aged 18 to 65 years and newly diagnosed, with disease duration of less than 2 months. Exclusion was applied to patients with uncontrolled infections, other autoimmune diseases, pregnancy or lactation. Diagnoses were established on the basis of clinical symptoms, serum thyroxine and TRAb, thyroid ultrasound, and orbital computed tomography. PBMCs were separated from roughly 10 ml of fresh peripheral blood using Ficoll-Paque density gradient centrifugation. Total RNA was extracted using Trizol reagent, and RNA quality was assessed on an Agilent 2100 Bioanalyzer. Taken from cysteine to phenylalanine, the CDR3 has 15 residues. Of all the DNA, just the CDR3 is kept, 45 bases in frame from base 1. V and J are trimmed by 3 bases and 1 base, and the gene matches miss 4 bases of the junction. CDR1 is given as SGDLS and CDR2 as YYNGEE, both from the germline V gene.

Amplification of TCR beta CDR3 regions was carried out from RNA transcripts. For the first round of RT-PCR on the TCR CDR3, the HTBI primer set was used together with the Qiagen OneStep RT-PCR kit. A second multiplex PCR round built the libraries, followed by size selection and purification. Libraries were sequenced paired-end with 100 bp reads on an Illumina HiSeq2000. On the authors' methods: Raw data were processed with SOAPnuke, discarding reads with adapters, uncalled bases, mean Phred below 15, or no exact constant-primer or identifier match. COPE v1.2.5 was used to merge high-quality paired reads, and clonotypes were defined as unique nucleotide sequences. MiTCR v1.1 was used to align the clonotypes against IMGT TRBV, TRBD and TRBJ reference segments. The analysis included only V-J combinations with a frequency above 0.0001, which together covered over 98% of the repertoires. The TCS score was defined as F50 (clonal expansion) divided by E x V (chaos), with BLOSUM62-based TCRdist calculated between CDR3 peptides within each V-J. Welch's t-statistics and random forest reduced 500 to 550 V-J features to roughly 13, which were used in a naive Bayes classifier (R e1071). The public reads were reanalyzed by TCRdb: fastp trimming at Q25, MiXCR alignment, in-frame beta chains only. Each entry merges the rows of one CDR3 protein and shows their most common DNA and genes. The V and J calls follow TCRdb's processing rather than the paper's. The sample table lists some 510,000 distinct CDR3 sequences, more than 20% of them with a count of one. Around 27% of the sample belongs to the ten largest clones.

This TCR was recovered from a man in his late teens or twenties with Graves' hyperthyroidism. Material for sequencing was blood. The sequence links TRBV9 to TRBJ1-1; TRBD1 fits 9 bases in the junction. The CDR3 corresponds to CASSEGTGPNTEAFF. In nucleotide form, the sequence is TGTGCCAGCAGCGAGGGGACAGGGCCGAACACTGAAGCTTTCTTT.